Listed below are T cell receptor beta chains from one sample, sequenced in a study of monozygotic twins with inflammatory bowel disease. TCRdb reanalyzed the 5' RACE reads, giving one entry per CDR3 protein sequence and no DNA. The sample is made up of over 150,000 distinct CDR3 sequences, and the top ten hold 2% to 3% of it. The sample consisted of blood. These receptor sequences come from a human donor with ulcerative colitis or Crohn's disease, or a healthy co-twin of an affected twin (not recorded which). CDR3s include the opening cysteine and the closing phenylalanine or tryptophan.

V gene: TRBV28; CDR3 length: 16; J gene: TRBJ2-1; CDR3 protein: CASRFTTGGAYNEQFF
V gene: TRBV10-3; CDR3 length: 13; J gene: TRBJ1-1; CDR3 protein: CAPEGGQNTEAFF
V gene: TRBV9; CDR3 length: 17; J gene: TRBJ1-3; CDR3 protein: CASGRGAGATPGNTIYF
V gene: TRBV20-1; CDR3 length: 15; J gene: TRBJ2-7; CDR3 protein: CSARDAREGNYEQYF
V gene: TRBV4-1; CDR3 length: 14; J gene: TRBJ1-2; CDR3 protein: CASSQEGNNYGYTF
V gene: TRBV7-2; CDR3 length: 14; J gene: TRBJ2-5; CDR3 protein: CASSFNKGSETQYF
V gene: TRBV7-2; CDR3 length: 13; J gene: TRBJ2-3; CDR3 protein: CASSHGLIDTQYF
V gene: TRBV20-1; CDR3 length: 14; J gene: TRBJ2-1; CDR3 protein: CSAQPGGSYNEQFF
V gene: TRBV4-3; CDR3 length: 13; J gene: TRBJ2-5; CDR3 protein: CASSQSPQETQYF
V gene: TRBV10-3; CDR3 length: 15; J gene: TRBJ1-6; CDR3 protein: CAISESGGKNPPLHF
V gene: TRBV7-2; CDR3 length: 16; J gene: TRBJ1-4; CDR3 protein: CASNFPGQGESEKLFF
V gene: TRBV20-1; CDR3 length: 12; J gene: TRBJ1-2; CDR3 protein: CSARDGTEGYTF
V gene: TRBV28; CDR3 length: 16; J gene: TRBJ2-6; CDR3 protein: CASSFRAGAGANVLTF
V gene: TRBV12-3/TRBV12-4; CDR3 length: 12; J gene: TRBJ1-5; CDR3 protein: CASGQGGQPQHF
V gene: TRBV4-2; CDR3 length: 15; J gene: TRBJ2-1; CDR3 protein: CASTRGLADYNEQFF
V gene: TRBV7-3; CDR3 length: 16; J gene: TRBJ1-6; CDR3 protein: CASSLSPSSYNSPLHF
V gene: TRBV24-1; CDR3 length: 14; J gene: TRBJ2-2; CDR3 protein: CATRAGSSTGELFF
V gene: TRBV7-2; CDR3 length: 14; J gene: TRBJ1-6; CDR3 protein: CASSLELNNSPLHF
V gene: TRBV7-9; CDR3 length: 13; J gene: TRBJ2-1; CDR3 protein: CASSLAAINEQFF
V gene: TRBV5-6; CDR3 length: 14; J gene: TRBJ2-3; CDR3 protein: CASSLGTPGDTQYF
V gene: TRBV6-1; CDR3 length: 13; J gene: TRBJ2-5; CDR3 protein: CAGTMTGAGTQYF
V gene: TRBV7-8; CDR3 length: 16; J gene: TRBJ2-3; CDR3 protein: CASSLALAGVSDTQYF
V gene: TRBV11-3; CDR3 length: 14; J gene: TRBJ2-3; CDR3 protein: CASSRAQTEGAQYF
V gene: TRBV19; CDR3 length: 17; J gene: TRBJ2-1; CDR3 protein: CASSIVSGTHDRNEQFF
V gene: TRBV5-6; CDR3 length: 18; J gene: TRBJ2-3; CDR3 protein: CASSLGTQASRVGDTQYF
V gene: TRBV5-1; CDR3 length: 18; J gene: TRBJ2-6; CDR3 protein: CASRRGLADGSGANVLTF
V gene: TRBV20-1; CDR3 length: 13; J gene: TRBJ2-5; CDR3 protein: CSASKTGQETQYF
V gene: TRBV12-3/TRBV12-4; CDR3 length: 16; J gene: TRBJ2-3; CDR3 protein: CASSWTSGGPSDTQYF
V gene: TRBV9; CDR3 length: 13; J gene: TRBJ2-7; CDR3 protein: CARRGYSSYEQYF
V gene: TRBV20-1; CDR3 length: 14; J gene: TRBJ2-1; CDR3 protein: CSPFRGAIYNEQFF
V gene: TRBV24-1; CDR3 length: 18; J gene: TRBJ1-2; CDR3 protein: CATSDGDKVYRPNYGYTF
V gene: TRBV12-3/TRBV12-4; CDR3 length: 16; J gene: TRBJ1-4; CDR3 protein: CASSSQRQSINEKLFF
V gene: TRBV5-1; CDR3 length: 16; J gene: TRBJ2-1; CDR3 protein: CASSQTSGSSYNEQFF
V gene: TRBV15; CDR3 length: 13; J gene: TRBJ1-4; CDR3 protein: CATSGQGTEKLFF
V gene: TRBV13; CDR3 length: 12; J gene: TRBJ2-3; CDR3 protein: CASSLAGVEEYF
V gene: TRBV29-1; CDR3 length: 20; J gene: TRBJ2-1; CDR3 protein: CSVEGGGTSGSGSSYNEQFF
V gene: TRBV6-2/TRBV6-3; CDR3 length: 14; J gene: TRBJ2-4; CDR3 protein: CASSSPLTGNIQYF
V gene: TRBV7-9; CDR3 length: 16; J gene: TRBJ2-5; CDR3 protein: CASSPTGDWRRETQYF
V gene: TRBV20-1; CDR3 length: 16; J gene: TRBJ2-3; CDR3 protein: CSARAGVRVGTDTQYF
V gene: TRBV10-3; CDR3 length: 13; J gene: TRBJ1-4; CDR3 protein: CAISDDPPEKLFF
V gene: TRBV19; CDR3 length: 15; J gene: TRBJ1-5; CDR3 protein: CASNGGPYSNQPQHF
V gene: TRBV7-8; CDR3 length: 14; J gene: TRBJ2-7; CDR3 protein: CASSLAPDTYEQYF
V gene: TRBV25-1; CDR3 length: 18; J gene: TRBJ1-1; CDR3 protein: CASSDSGTGGAMSTEAFF
V gene: TRBV5-4; CDR3 length: 16; J gene: TRBJ2-1; CDR3 protein: CASSDGGLAPHNEQFF